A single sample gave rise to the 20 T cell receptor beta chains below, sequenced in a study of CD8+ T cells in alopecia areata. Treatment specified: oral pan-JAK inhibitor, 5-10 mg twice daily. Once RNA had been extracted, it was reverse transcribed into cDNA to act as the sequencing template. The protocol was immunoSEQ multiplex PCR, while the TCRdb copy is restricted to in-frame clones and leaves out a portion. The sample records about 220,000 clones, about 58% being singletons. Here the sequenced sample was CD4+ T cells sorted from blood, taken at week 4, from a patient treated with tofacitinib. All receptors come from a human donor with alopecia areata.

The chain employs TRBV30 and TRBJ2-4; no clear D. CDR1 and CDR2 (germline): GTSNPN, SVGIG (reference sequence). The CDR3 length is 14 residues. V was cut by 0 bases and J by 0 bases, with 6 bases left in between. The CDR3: CAWSVEVAKNIQYF. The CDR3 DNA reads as TGTGCCTGGAGTGTTGAAGTAGCCAAAAACATTCAGTACTTC.

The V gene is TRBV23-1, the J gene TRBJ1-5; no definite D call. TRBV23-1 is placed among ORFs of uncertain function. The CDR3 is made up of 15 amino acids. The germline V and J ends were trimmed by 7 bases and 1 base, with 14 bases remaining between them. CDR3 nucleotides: TGCGCCAGCAACCCCCCAGGCCAGAGCAATCAGCCCCAGCATTTT. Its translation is CASNPPGQSNQPQHF.

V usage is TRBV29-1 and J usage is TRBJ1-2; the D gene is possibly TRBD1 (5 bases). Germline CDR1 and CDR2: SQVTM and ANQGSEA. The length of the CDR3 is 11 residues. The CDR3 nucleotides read TGCAGTGCCCGGGGGGATAATGGCTACACCTTC. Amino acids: CSARGDNGYTF. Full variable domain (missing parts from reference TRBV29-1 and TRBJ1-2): SAVISQKPSRDICQRGTSLTIQCQVDSQVTMMFWYRQQPGQSLTLIATANQGSEATYESGFVIDKFPISRPNLTFSTLTVSNMSPEDSSIYLCSARGDNGYTFGSGTRLTVV.

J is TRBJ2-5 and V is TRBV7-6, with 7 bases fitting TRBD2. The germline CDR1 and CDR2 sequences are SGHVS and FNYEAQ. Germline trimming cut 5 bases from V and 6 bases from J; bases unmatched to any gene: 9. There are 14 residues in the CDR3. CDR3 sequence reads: CASSPTSHGKTQYF. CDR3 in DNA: TGTGCCAGCAGCCCGACTAGCCACGGAAAGACCCAGTACTTC. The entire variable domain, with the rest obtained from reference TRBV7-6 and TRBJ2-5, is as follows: GAGVSQSPRYKVTKRGQDVALRCDPISGHVSLYWYRQALGQGPEFLTYFNYEAQQDKSGLPNDRFSAERPEGSISTLTIQRTEQRDSAMYRCASSPTSHGKTQYFGPGTRLLVL.

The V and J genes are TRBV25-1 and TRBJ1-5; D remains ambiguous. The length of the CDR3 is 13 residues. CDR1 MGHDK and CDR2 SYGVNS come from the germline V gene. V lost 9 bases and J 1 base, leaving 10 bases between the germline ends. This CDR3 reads CASQFSSNQPQHF. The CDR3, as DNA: TGTGCCAGTCAGTTTTCCAGCAATCAGCCCCAGCATTTT.

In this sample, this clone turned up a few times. Written as DNA, the CDR3 is TGCGCCAGCAGCCAAGATCGGTTAAGGAACACTGAAGCTTTCTTT. It is translated as CASSQDRLRNTEAFF. The genes are TRBV4-3 and TRBJ1-1; D unresolved. With 0 bases removed from V and 1 base from J, the gap between germline ends came to 9 bases. Germline CDR1 LGHNA, CDR2 YSLEER. The CDR3 runs to 15 residues.

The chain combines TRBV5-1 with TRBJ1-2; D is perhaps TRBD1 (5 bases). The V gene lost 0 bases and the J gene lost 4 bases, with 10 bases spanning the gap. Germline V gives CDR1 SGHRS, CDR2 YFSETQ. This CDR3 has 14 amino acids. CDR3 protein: CASSLEQATYGYTF. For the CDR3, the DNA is TGCGCCAGCAGCTTGGAACAGGCGACCTATGGCTACACCTTC.

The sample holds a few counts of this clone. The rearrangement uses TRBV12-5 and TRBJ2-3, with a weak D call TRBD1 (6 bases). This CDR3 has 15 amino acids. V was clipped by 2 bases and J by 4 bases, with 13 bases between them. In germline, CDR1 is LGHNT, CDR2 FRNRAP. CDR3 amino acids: CASGLLQGRADTQYF. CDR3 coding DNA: TGTGCTAGTGGTTTGTTGCAGGGGAGAGCAGATACGCAGTATTTT.

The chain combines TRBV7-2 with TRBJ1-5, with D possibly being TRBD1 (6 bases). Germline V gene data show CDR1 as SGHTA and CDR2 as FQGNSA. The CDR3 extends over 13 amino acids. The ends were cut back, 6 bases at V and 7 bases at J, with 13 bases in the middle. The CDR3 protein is CASSYRAEQPQHF. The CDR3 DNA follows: TGTGCCAGCAGTTACAGGGCGGAACAGCCCCAGCATTTT.

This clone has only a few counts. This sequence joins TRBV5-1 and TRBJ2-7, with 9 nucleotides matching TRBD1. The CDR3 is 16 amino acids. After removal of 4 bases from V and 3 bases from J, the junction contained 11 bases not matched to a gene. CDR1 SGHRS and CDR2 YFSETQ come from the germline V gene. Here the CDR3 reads CASSITHGTGLYEQYF. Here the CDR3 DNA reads TGCGCCAGCAGCATTACCCACGGGACAGGGCTCTACGAGCAGTACTTC. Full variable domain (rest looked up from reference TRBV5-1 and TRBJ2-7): KAGVTQTPRYLIKTRGQQVTLSCSPISGHRSVSWYQQTPGQGLQFLFEYFSETQRNKGNFPGRFSGRQFSNSRSEMNVSTLELGDSALYLCASSITHGTGLYEQYFGPGTRLTVT.

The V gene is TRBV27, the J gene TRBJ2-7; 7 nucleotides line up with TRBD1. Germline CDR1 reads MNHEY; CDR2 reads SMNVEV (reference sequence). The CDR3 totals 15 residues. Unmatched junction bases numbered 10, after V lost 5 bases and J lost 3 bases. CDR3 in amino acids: CASSPPDRISYEQYF. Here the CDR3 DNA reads TGTGCCAGCAGTCCACCGGACAGGATCAGCTACGAGCAGTACTTC.

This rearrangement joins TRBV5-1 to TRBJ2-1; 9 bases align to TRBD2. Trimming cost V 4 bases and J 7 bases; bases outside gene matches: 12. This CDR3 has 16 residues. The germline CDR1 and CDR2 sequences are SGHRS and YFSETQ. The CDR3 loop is CASSPLSAGGGNEQFF. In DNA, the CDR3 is TGCGCCAGCAGCCCCCTCTCAGCGGGGGGAGGGAATGAGCAGTTCTTC.

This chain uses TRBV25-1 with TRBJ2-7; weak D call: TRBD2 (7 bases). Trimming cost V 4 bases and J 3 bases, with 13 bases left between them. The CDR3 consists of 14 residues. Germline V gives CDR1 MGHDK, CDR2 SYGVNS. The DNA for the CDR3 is TGTGCCAGCAGTGCCCGGGGGGCTCACTACGAGCAGTACTTC. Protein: CASSARGAHYEQYF.

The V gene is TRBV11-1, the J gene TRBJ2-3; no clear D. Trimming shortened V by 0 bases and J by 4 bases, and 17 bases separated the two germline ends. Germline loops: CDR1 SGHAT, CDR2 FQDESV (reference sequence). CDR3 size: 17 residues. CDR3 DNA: TGTGCCAGCAGCTTAGCGATCGTGGCTACCCGACCAGATACGCAGTATTTT. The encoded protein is CASSLAIVATRPDTQYF.

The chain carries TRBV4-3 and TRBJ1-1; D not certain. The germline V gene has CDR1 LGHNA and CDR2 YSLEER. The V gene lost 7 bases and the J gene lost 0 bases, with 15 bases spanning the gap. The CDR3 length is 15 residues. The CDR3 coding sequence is TGCGCCAGCACCTATAGGCTCGCCATGAACACTGAAGCTTTCTTT. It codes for CASTYRLAMNTEAFF.

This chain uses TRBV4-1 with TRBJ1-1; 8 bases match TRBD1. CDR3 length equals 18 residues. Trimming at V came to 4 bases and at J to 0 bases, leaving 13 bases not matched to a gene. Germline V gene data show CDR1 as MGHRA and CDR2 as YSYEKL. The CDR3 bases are TGCGCCAGCAGCCCAAGACTGGTCCAGGGGGCTTTGAACACTGAAGCTTTCTTT. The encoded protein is CASSPRLVQGALNTEAFF.

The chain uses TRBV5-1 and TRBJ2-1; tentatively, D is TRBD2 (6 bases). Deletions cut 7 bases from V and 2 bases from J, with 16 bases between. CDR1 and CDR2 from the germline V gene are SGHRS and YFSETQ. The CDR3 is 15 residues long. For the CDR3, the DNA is TGCGCCAGCGATTCCGGGACTTCTGCCTACAATGAGCAGTTCTTC. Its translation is CASDSGTSAYNEQFF.

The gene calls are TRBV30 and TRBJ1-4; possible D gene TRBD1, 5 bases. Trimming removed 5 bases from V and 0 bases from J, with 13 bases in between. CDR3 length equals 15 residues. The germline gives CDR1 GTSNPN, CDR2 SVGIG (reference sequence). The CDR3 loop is CAWSFGGATNEKLFF. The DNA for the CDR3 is TGTGCCTGGTCTTTCGGGGGGGCAACTAATGAAAAACTGTTTTTT.

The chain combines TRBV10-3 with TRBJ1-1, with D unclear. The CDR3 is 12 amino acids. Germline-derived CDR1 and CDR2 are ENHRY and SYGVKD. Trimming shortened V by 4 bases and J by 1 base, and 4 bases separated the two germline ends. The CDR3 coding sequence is TGTGCCATCAGTGCCCGGAACACTGAAGCTTTCTTT. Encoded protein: CAISARNTEAFF.

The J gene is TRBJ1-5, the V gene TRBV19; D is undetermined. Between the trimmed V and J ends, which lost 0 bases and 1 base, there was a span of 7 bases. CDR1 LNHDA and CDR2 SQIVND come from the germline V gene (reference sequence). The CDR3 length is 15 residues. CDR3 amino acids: CASSIEHLSNQPQHF. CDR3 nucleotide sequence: TGTGCCAGTAGTATAGAACATTTGAGCAATCAGCCCCAGCATTTT.